This TCR beta chain was retrieved from a study of graft-versus-host responses after intestinal transplantation. Across the whole study: As for transplant type, recipients had multivisceral, liver-intestinal, or isolated intestinal grafts. The recipients all started with anti-thymocyte globulin induction and then took tacrolimus and steroids for around 3 years. Study results and caveats: Ileal or blood samples showed some GvH clones first, and such clones were also found in recipient marrow. The highest levels of circulating GvH clones went along with early declines in HvG clones after transplant.

Details on this clone: Its antigen is not identified.

Method: immunoSEQ multiplex PCR; TCRdb's copy keeps in-frame clones and lacks some. This table has 55,000 to 70,000 clones, 91% appearing once. Germline V gene sequence: CDR1 SSHAT, CDR2 FNYEAQ (reference sequence). This CDR3 region has 15 residues. V was trimmed by 3 bases and J by 0 bases, leaving 12 bases between them. The chain recombines TRBV7-7 with TRBJ2-7; TRBD2 might be the D (6 bases). Source: PBMCs, taken around 120 days after intestinal transplantation. This clonotype originated in a human patient who received an intestinal transplant, so some T cells may come from the graft donor. The CDR3 spells CASSFIARGSYEQYF. The DNA for the CDR3 is TGTGCCAGCAGCTTTATTGCGCGGGGCTCCTACGAGCAGTACTTC.